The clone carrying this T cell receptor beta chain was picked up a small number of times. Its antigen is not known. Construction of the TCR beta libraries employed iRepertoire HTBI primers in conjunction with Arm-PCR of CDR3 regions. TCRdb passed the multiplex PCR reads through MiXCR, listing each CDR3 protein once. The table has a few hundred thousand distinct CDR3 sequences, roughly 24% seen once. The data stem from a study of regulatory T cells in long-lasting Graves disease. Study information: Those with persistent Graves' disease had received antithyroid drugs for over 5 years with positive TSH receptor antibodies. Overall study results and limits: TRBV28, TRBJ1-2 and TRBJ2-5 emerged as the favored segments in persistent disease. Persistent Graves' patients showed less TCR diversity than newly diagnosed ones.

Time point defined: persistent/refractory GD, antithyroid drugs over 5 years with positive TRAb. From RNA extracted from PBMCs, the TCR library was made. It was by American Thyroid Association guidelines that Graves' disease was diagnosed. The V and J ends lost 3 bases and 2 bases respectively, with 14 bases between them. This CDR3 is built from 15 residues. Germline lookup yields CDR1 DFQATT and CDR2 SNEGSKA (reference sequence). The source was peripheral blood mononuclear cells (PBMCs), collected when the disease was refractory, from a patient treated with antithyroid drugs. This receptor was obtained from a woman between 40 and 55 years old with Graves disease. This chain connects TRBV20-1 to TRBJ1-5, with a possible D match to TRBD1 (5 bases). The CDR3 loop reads CSASPGLFGNQPQHF. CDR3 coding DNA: TGCAGTGCTAGTCCAGGGCTTTTTGGCAATCAGCCCCAGCATTTT.